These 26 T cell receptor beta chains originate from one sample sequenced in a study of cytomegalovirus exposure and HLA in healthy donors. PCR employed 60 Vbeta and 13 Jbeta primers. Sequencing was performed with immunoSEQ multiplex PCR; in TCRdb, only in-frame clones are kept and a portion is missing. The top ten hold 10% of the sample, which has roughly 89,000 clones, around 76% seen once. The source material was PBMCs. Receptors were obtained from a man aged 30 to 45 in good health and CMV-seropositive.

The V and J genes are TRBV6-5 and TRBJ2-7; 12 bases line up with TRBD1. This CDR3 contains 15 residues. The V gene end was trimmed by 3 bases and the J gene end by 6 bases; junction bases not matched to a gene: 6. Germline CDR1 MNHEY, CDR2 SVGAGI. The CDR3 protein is CASSYRDRGLSEQYF. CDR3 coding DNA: TGTGCCAGCAGTTATCGGGACAGGGGGCTGTCCGAGCAGTACTTC.

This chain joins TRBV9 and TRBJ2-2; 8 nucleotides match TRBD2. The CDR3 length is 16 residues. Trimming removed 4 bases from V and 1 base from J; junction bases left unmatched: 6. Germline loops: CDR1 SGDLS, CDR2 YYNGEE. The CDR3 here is CASSPLSGGNTGELFF. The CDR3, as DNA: TGTGCCAGCAGCCCCTTAAGCGGGGGGAACACCGGGGAGCTGTTTTTT.

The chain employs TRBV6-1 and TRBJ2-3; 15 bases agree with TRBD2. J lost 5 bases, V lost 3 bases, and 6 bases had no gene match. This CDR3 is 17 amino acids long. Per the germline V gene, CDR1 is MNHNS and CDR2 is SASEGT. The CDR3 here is CASSDGLAGGLVDTQYF. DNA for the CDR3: TGTGCCAGCAGTGACGGACTAGCGGGGGGGCTGGTAGATACGCAGTATTTT.

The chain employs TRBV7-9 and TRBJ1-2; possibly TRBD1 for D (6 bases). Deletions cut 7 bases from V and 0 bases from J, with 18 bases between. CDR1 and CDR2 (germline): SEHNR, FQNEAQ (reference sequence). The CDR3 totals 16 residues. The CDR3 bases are TGTGCCAGCACCCACGTCAACCAGGGGTCTAACTATGGCTACACCTTC. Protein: CASTHVNQGSNYGYTF. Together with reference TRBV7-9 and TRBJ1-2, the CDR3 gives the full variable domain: DTGVSQNPRHKITKRGQNVTFRCDPISEHNRLYWYRQTLGQGPEFLTYFQNEAQLEKSRLLSDRFSAERPKGSFSTLEIQRTEQGDSAMYLCASTHVNQGSNYGYTFGSGTRLTVV.

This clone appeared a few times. The CDR3 DNA sequence: TGTGCCTGGAGCGGGGGACCTCCGGGACTAGCGGGGGGGCTGTCCTACAATGAGCAGTTCTTC. This sequence encodes CAWSGGPPGLAGGLSYNEQFF. V usage is TRBV30 and J usage is TRBJ2-1; 16 bases are shared with TRBD2. The CDR3 totals 21 residues. CDR1 is GTSNPN and CDR2 is SVGIG in the germline V gene (reference sequence). The trim removed 3 bases at V and 1 base at J, leaving 15 bases unmatched.

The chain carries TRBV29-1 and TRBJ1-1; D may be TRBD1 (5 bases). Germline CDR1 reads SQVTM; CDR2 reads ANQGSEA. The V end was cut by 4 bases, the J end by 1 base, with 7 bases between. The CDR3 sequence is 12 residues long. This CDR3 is CSVGQGNTEAFF. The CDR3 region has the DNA TGCAGCGTTGGTCAGGGGAACACTGAAGCTTTCTTT.

CDR3 protein: CASSPGREAYEQYF. The DNA for the CDR3 is TGTGCCAGCAGCCCAGGACGGGAAGCCTACGAGCAGTACTTC. The chain links TRBV9 to TRBJ2-7; D may be TRBD2 (5 bases). Germline V CDR1 and CDR2: SGDLS, YYNGEE. The CDR3 has 14 residues. V lost 4 bases, J lost 2 bases, and 13 bases lay in between. The full variable domain, in which reference TRBV9 and TRBJ2-7 provide the parts outside the CDR3, is DSGVTQTPKHLITATGQRVTLRCSPRSGDLSVYWYQQSLDQGLQFLIQYYNGEERAKGNILERFSAQQFPDLHSELNLSSLELGDSALYFCASSPGREAYEQYFGPGTRLTVT.

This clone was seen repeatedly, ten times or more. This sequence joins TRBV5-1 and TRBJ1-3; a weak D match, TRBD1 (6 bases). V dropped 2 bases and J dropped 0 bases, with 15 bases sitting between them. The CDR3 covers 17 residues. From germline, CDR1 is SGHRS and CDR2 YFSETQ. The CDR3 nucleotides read TGCGCCAGCAGCTTTGGGGCCACAGGGTACTCTGGAAACACCATATATTTT. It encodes CASSFGATGYSGNTIYF.

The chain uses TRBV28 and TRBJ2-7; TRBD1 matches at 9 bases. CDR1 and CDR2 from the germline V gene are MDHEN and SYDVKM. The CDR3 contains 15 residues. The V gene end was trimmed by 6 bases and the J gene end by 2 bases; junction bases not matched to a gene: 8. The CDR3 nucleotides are TGTGCCAGCAGGTCGGGACAGGGATTTGCCTACGAGCAGTACTTC. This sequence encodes CASRSGQGFAYEQYF.

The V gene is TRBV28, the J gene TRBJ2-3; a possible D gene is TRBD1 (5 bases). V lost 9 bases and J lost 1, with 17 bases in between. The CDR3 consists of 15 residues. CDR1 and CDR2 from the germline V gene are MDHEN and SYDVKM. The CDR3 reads CASHVDGAGTDTQYF. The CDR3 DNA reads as TGTGCCAGTCACGTTGATGGGGCGGGCACAGATACGCAGTATTTT.

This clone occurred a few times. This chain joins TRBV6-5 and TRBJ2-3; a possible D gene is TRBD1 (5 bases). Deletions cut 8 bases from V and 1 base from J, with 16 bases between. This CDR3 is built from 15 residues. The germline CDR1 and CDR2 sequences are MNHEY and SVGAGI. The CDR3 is CASERRPGRTDTQYF. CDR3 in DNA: TGTGCCAGCGAGCGCCGACCAGGGCGCACAGATACGCAGTATTTT.

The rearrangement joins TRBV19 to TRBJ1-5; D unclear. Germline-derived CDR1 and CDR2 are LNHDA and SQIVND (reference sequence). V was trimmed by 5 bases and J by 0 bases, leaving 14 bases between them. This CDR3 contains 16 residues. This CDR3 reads CASSFLTGYSNQPQHF. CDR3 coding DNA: TGTGCCAGTAGTTTCCTGACGGGGTATAGCAATCAGCCCCAGCATTTT. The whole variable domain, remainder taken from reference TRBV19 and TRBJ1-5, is DGGITQSPKYLFRKEGQNVTLSCEQNLNHDAMYWYRQDPGQGLRLIYYSQIVNDFQKGDIAEGYSVSREKKESFPLTVTSAQKNPTAFYLCASSFLTGYSNQPQHFGDGTRLSIL.

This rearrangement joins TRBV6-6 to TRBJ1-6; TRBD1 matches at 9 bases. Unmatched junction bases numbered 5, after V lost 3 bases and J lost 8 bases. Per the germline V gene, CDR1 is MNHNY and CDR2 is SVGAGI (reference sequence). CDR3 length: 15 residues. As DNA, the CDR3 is TGTGCCAGCAGTTATAAAACAGGGGGCGATTCACCCCTCCACTTT. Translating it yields CASSYKTGGDSPLHF.

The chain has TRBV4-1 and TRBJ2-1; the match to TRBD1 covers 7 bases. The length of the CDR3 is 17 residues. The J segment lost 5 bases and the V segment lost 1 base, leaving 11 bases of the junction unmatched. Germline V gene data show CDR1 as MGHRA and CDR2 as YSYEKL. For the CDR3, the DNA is TGCGCCAGCAGCCAAGGGCAAGCCAGGGGGTCCCACAATGAGCAGTTCTTC. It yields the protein CASSQGQARGSHNEQFF.

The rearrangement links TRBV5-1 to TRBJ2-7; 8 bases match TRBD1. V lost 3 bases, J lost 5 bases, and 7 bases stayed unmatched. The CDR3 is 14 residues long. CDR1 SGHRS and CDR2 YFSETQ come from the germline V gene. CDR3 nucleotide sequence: TGCGCCAGCAGCTCCGGGGACAGGCTCCACGAGCAGTACTTC. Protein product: CASSSGDRLHEQYF.

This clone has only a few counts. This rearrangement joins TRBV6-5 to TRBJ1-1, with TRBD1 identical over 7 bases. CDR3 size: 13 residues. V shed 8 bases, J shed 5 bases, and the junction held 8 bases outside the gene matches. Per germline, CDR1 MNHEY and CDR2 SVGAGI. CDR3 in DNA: TGTGCCAGCTGGAGGGGGCTGGGGACTGAAGCTTTCTTT. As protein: CASWRGLGTEAFF.

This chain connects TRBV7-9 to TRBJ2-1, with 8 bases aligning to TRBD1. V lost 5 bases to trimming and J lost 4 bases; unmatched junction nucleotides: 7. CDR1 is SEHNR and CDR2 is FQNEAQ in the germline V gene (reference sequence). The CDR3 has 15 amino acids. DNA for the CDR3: TGTGCCAGCAGCCCTGCCGGGACAGGTTACAATGAGCAGTTCTTC. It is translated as CASSPAGTGYNEQFF. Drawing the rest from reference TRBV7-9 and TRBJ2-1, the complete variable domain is DTGVSQNPRHKITKRGQNVTFRCDPISEHNRLYWYRQTLGQGPEFLTYFQNEAQLEKSRLLSDRFSAERPKGSFSTLEIQRTEQGDSAMYLCASSPAGTGYNEQFFGPGTRLTVL.

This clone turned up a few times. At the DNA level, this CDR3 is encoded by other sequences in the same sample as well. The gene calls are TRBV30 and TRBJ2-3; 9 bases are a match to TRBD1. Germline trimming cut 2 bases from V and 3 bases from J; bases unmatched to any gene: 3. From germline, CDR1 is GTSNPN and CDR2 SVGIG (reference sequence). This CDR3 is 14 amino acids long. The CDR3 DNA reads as TGTGCCTGGAGTTCCGGACAGGGGACAGATACGCAGTATTTT. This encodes CAWSSGQGTDTQYF.

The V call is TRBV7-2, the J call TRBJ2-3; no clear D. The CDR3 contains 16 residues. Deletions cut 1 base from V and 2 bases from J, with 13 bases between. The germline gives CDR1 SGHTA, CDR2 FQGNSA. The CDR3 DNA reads TGTGCCAGCAGCTTAGGCCCGCTGGCACACACAGATACGCAGTATTTT. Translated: CASSLGPLAHTDTQYF.

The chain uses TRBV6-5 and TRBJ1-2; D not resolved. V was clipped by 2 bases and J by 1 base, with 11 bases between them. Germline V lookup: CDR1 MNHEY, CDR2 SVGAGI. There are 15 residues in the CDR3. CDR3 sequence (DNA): TGTGCCAGCAGTTACGGAGACGGATTTAACTATGGCTACACCTTC. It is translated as CASSYGDGFNYGYTF.

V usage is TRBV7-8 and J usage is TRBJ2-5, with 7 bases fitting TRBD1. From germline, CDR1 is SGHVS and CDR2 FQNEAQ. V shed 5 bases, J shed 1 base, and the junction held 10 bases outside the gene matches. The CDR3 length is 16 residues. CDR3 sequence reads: CASSANRGYGQETQYF. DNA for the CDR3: TGTGCCAGCAGCGCGAACAGGGGTTACGGCCAAGAGACCCAGTACTTC.

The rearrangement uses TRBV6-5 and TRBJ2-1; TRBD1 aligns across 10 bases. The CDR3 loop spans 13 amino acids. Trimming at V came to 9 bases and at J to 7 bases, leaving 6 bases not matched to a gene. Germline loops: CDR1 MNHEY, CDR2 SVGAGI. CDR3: CASGTGDMNEQFF. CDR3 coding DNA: TGTGCCAGTGGGACAGGGGACATGAATGAGCAGTTCTTC.

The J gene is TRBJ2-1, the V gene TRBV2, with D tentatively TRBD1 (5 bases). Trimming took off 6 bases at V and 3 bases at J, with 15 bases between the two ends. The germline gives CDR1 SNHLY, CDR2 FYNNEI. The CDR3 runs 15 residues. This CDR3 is CASRAQGFIYNEQFF. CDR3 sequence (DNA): TGTGCCAGCAGGGCCCAGGGTTTTATCTACAATGAGCAGTTCTTC.

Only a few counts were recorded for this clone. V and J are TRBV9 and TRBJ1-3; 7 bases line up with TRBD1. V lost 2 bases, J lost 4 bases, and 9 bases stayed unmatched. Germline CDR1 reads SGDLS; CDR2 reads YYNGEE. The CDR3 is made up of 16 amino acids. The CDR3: CASSVSEGALGNTIYF. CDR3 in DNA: TGTGCCAGCAGCGTTTCGGAGGGGGCCCTCGGAAACACCATATATTTT.

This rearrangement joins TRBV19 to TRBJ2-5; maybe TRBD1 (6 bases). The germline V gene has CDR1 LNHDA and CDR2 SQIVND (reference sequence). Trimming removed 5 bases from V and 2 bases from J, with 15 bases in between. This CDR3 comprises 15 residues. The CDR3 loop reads CASSLRQVAQETQYF. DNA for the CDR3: TGTGCCAGTAGTCTACGACAGGTTGCGCAAGAGACCCAGTACTTC.

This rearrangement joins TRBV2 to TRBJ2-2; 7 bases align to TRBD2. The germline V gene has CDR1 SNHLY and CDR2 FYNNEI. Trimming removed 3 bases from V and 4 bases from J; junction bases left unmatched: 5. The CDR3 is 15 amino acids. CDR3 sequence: CASSEWGGSTGELFF. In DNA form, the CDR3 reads TGTGCCAGCAGTGAGTGGGGCGGGAGCACCGGGGAGCTGTTTTTT.